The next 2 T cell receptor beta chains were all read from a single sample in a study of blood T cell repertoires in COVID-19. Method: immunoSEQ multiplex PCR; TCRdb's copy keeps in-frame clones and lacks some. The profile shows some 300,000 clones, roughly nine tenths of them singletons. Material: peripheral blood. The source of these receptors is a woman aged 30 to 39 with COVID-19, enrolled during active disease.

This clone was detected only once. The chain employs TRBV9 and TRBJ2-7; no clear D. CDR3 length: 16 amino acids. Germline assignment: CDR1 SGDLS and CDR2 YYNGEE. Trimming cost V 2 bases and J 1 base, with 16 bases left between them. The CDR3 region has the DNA TGTGCCAGCAGCGTTCGAGGTGGGTCCCCTTCCTACGAGCAGTACTTC. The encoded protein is CASSVRGGSPSYEQYF.

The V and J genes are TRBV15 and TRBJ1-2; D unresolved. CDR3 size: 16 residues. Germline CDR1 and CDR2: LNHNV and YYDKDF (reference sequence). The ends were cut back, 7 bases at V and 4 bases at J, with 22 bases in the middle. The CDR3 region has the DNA TGTGCCACCAAACCCGACCCGGGAATCGAGAGCTATGGCTACACCTTC. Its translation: CATKPDPGIESYGYTF.